The 20 T cell receptor beta chains below come from one sample, sequenced in a study of Tregs in tolerant kidney transplant recipients. This table comes from immunoSEQ multiplex PCR, and its TCRdb copy is limited to in-frame clones, with some not included. The sample has 240,000 or so clones, 80% to 85% seen once; the top ten hold about 0.58%. The sample consisted of CD4+ T cells from blood. The receptor set was obtained from a human donor in good health.

The chain recombines TRBV5-1 with TRBJ2-2, with unresolved D. V was cut by 3 bases and J by 0 bases, with 9 bases left in between. The CDR3 has 15 residues. Germline V gene lookup returns CDR1 SGHRS and CDR2 YFSETQ. This CDR3 is CASSSSRTNTGELFF. CDR3 in DNA: TGCGCCAGCAGCTCGAGCCGGACGAACACCGGGGAGCTGTTTTTT.

The chain is built from TRBV21-1 and TRBJ2-4; no check of the table's D call, TRBD2, against the DNA was made. TRBV21-1 is designated a pseudogene. This CDR3 spans 14 amino acids. CDR3 loop: CASNRDLAENIQYF. DNA of the CDR3: TGTGCCAGCAACCGCGACCTAGCGGAAAACATTCAGTACTTC.

The gene calls are TRBV18 and TRBJ1-1; tentative D call: TRBD1 (5 bases). Germline CDR1 KGHSH, CDR2 LQKENI. The CDR3 is made up of 12 amino acids. The germline V and J ends were trimmed by 8 bases and 4 bases, with 11 bases remaining between them. The CDR3 loop is CASRNQGTEAFF. In DNA, the CDR3 is TGTGCCAGCCGCAACCAGGGCACTGAAGCTTTCTTT.

The V gene is TRBV5-1, the J gene TRBJ2-7; 7 bases line up with TRBD1. The germline V gene has CDR1 SGHRS and CDR2 YFSETQ. V shed 8 bases, J shed 5 bases, and the junction held 7 bases outside the gene matches. CDR3 length equals 12 residues. CDR3 amino acids: CASSRQGNEQYF. The CDR3 DNA reads as TGCGCCAGTTCCCGACAGGGTAACGAGCAGTACTTC.

The chain joins TRBV18 to TRBJ1-1; 7 nucleotides agree with TRBD1. CDR1 and CDR2 from the germline V gene are KGHSH and LQKENI. This CDR3 has 14 residues. Trimming took 8 bases from V and 0 from J; bases not matched to a gene: 6. The CDR3 region has the DNA TGTGCCAGCCGTCCGGGACAGATGAACACTGAAGCTTTCTTT. It specifies CASRPGQMNTEAFF.

The chain recombines TRBV7-9 with TRBJ1-1; 7 nucleotides match TRBD1. V was pared by 3 bases and J by 8 bases, with 9 bases of the junction left unmatched. Germline CDR1 SEHNR, CDR2 FQNEAQ (reference sequence). This CDR3 contains 14 residues. The CDR3 bases are TGTGCCAGCAGCTTTCTGACAGGGCCCCCCGAAGCTTTCTTT. Encoded protein: CASSFLTGPPEAFF.

CDR3 sequence reads: CASSPGLSYEQYF. In nucleotides, the CDR3 is TGTGCCAGCAGTCCGGGTTTAAGTTACGAGCAGTACTTC. The chain has TRBV6-6 and TRBJ2-7, with D unclear. In germline, CDR1 is MNHNY, CDR2 SVGAGI (reference sequence). This CDR3 spans 13 amino acids. The V and J ends lost 5 bases and 4 bases respectively, with 12 bases between them.

DNA for the CDR3: TGTGCCAGTAGATCACAGGGAACCGGGGAGCTGTTTTTT. Protein sequence: CASRSQGTGELFF. The gene calls are TRBV19 and TRBJ2-2, with D perhaps TRBD1 (6 bases). Deletions cut 6 bases from V and 5 bases from J, with 10 bases between. Germline V gene lookup returns CDR1 LNHDA and CDR2 SQIVND (reference sequence). CDR3 length equals 13 residues. The whole variable domain, filled in from reference TRBV19 and TRBJ2-2, reads DGGITQSPKYLFRKEGQNVTLSCEQNLNHDAMYWYRQDPGQGLRLIYYSQIVNDFQKGDIAEGYSVSREKKESFPLTVTSAQKNPTAFYLCASRSQGTGELFFGEGSRLTVL.

The count of this clone is one. The J gene is TRBJ2-5, the V gene TRBV18; unclear D gene. The assigned J gene may be wrong: the sequence end matches TRBJ2-7 better. Germline CDR1 and CDR2: KGHSH and LQKENI. The CDR3 contains 13 residues. The CDR3 DNA reads as TGTGCCAGCTCACCATGGCAGACCTACGAGCAGTACTTC. Its protein is CASSPWQTYEQYF.

This chain links TRBV6-1 with TRBJ2-7; TRBD1 might be the D (6 bases). V lost 5 bases and J lost 4, with 12 bases in between. Germline V CDR1 and CDR2: MNHNS, SASEGT. This CDR3 contains 13 residues. The CDR3 DNA is TGTGCCAGCAGTCACCGAGGACAGTACGAGCAGTACTTC. This codes for CASSHRGQYEQYF.

This clone was counted a few times. Within the sample, other DNA sequences also encode this same CDR3. CDR3 in DNA: TGTGCCAGCAGCCTGTACAATGAGCAGTTCTTC. Its translation is CASSLYNEQFF. This chain links TRBV6-6 with TRBJ2-1, with D uncertain. The CDR3 covers 11 residues. CDR1 and CDR2 (germline): MNHNY, SVGAGI (reference sequence). Trimming removed 6 bases at V and 4 bases at J, with 4 bases between.

J is TRBJ2-7 and V is TRBV5-4; TRBD2 is a possible D gene (6 bases). Deletions cut 4 bases from V and 6 bases from J, with 17 bases between. From germline, CDR1 is SGHNT and CDR2 YYREEE (reference sequence). This CDR3 is 14 amino acids long. CDR3 sequence: CASSRGWDFLEQYF. The CDR3 DNA sequence: TGTGCCAGCAGCCGGGGGTGGGATTTTCTCGAGCAGTACTTC.

The chain couples TRBV18 to TRBJ1-1; 8 bases are shared with TRBD1. With V trimmed by 5 bases and J by 5 bases, 7 bases remained unmatched. The length of the CDR3 is 14 residues. The V gene's germline CDR1 is KGHSH and CDR2 LQKENI. CDR3: CASSEGQEGTEAFF. DNA for the CDR3: TGTGCCAGCTCAGAGGGACAGGAAGGGACTGAAGCTTTCTTT.

V gene TRBV9 combines with J gene TRBJ2-7; D not certain. CDR1 is SGDLS, CDR2 YYNGEE, per germline. The CDR3 is 13 residues long. The ends were cut back, 1 base at V and 5 bases at J, with 10 bases in the middle. The CDR3: CASSVSPPHEQYF. The CDR3, as DNA: TGTGCCAGCAGCGTATCCCCCCCTCACGAGCAGTACTTC.

This clone has only a few counts. This chain connects TRBV2 to TRBJ2-1; 7 bases map to TRBD1. Trimming at V came to 7 bases and at J to 0 bases, leaving 6 bases not matched to a gene. The germline V gene has CDR1 SNHLY and CDR2 FYNNEI. CDR3 length equals 15 residues. CDR3 loop: CASTLQGSSYNEQFF. DNA of the CDR3: TGTGCCAGCACGCTACAGGGGAGCTCCTACAATGAGCAGTTCTTC.

The chain has TRBV7-9 and TRBJ1-1; possible D gene TRBD1, 6 bases. V was clipped by 5 bases and J by 1 base, with 11 bases between them. The CDR3 covers 14 residues. Per the germline V gene, CDR1 is SEHNR and CDR2 is FQNEAQ (reference sequence). CDR3 loop: CASSRGTKNTEAFF. The CDR3 nucleotides are TGTGCCAGCAGCAGAGGGACAAAGAACACTGAAGCTTTCTTT.

The chain combines TRBV6-5 with TRBJ2-1; TRBD2 is a possible D gene (8 bases). The CDR3 is 15 amino acids. V gave up 6 bases and J gave up 10 bases, with 22 bases separating them. Per germline, CDR1 MNHEY and CDR2 SVGAGI. The CDR3, as DNA: TGTGCCAGCAGACCCGGGACTAGGGGGCCTGGGGAGCAGTTCTTC. Translated, it gives CASRPGTRGPGEQFF.

The chain recombines TRBV20-1 with TRBJ1-1; possibly TRBD1 for D (5 bases). Germline V gene data show CDR1 as DFQATT and CDR2 as SNEGSKA (reference sequence). Trimming removed 5 bases from V and 6 bases from J, with 10 bases in between. CDR3 length: 11 residues. Written as DNA, the CDR3 is TGCAGTGCTTCGGACAATTCTGAAGCTTTCTTT. Amino acid sequence: CSASDNSEAFF.

The V gene is TRBV7-8, the J gene TRBJ1-5; weak D call: TRBD1 (5 bases). CDR3 length equals 15 residues. V was trimmed by 5 bases and J by 0 bases, leaving 11 bases between them. CDR1 and CDR2 (germline): SGHVS, FQNEAQ. The CDR3 sequence is CASSRRDYSNQPQHF. The CDR3, as DNA: TGTGCCAGCAGCCGAAGGGACTATAGCAATCAGCCCCAGCATTTT.

CDR3 nucleotides: TGTGCCAGCAGCTACACAGTCGGACAGACCTACGAGCAGTACTTC. As protein: CASSYTVGQTYEQYF. This chain connects TRBV5-8 to TRBJ2-7; a weak D match, TRBD1 (6 bases). The CDR3 has 15 amino acids. V lost 3 bases and J 2 bases, leaving 15 bases between the germline ends. Germline CDR1 SGHTS, CDR2 YDEGEE.